These 28 T cell receptor beta chains share one sample of origin, sequenced in a study of blood T cell repertoires in COVID-19. Using immunoSEQ multiplex PCR, the repertoire was profiled, and TCRdb retains in-frame clones only, with some absent. The table shows about 70,000 clones, with roughly 80% occurring only once. Sequenced input: peripheral blood. The receptors shown here come from a man aged 25-45 years with COVID-19, enrolled during active disease.

The chain employs TRBV19 and TRBJ1-6; D gene uncertain. The CDR3 has 14 amino acids. Per germline, CDR1 LNHDA and CDR2 SQIVND (reference sequence). Trimming took 10 bases from V and 7 from J, leaving 17 bases between them. This chain's CDR3 is CATKPGERNSPLHF. Written as DNA, the CDR3 is TGTGCCACCAAACCCGGAGAACGGAATTCACCCCTCCACTTT.

This rearrangement joins TRBV2 to TRBJ2-7, with TRBD2 as a possible D gene (5 bases). The CDR3 totals 15 residues. Germline assignment: CDR1 SNHLY and CDR2 FYNNEI. Trimming cost V 4 bases and J 8 bases, with 21 bases left between them. CDR3 bases: TGTGCCAGCAGTGCTAACCGAGATACTCTCGGGAAGCAGTACTTC. Its translation: CASSANRDTLGKQYF.

The rearrangement links TRBV19 to TRBJ1-1; 7 bases are shared with TRBD1. The germline V gene has CDR1 LNHDA and CDR2 SQIVND (reference sequence). The junction had 8 bases not matched to a gene; V was cut back by 7 bases and J by 0 bases. The CDR3 runs 15 residues. The CDR3 region is CASKRDRLLNTEAFF. CDR3 bases: TGTGCCAGTAAACGGGACAGACTCTTGAACACTGAAGCTTTCTTT.

This rearrangement joins TRBV30 to TRBJ2-5; 9 nucleotides align to TRBD2. The CDR3 spans 13 residues. The trim removed 0 bases at V and 9 bases at J, leaving 5 bases unmatched. Germline-derived CDR1 and CDR2 are GTSNPN and SVGIG (reference sequence). CDR3 nucleotide sequence: TGTGCCTGGAGTGTGGGCAGCGGGAGGTCCCAGTACTTC. This gives the protein CAWSVGSGRSQYF.

The J gene is TRBJ1-2, the V gene TRBV7-9, with 8 bases fitting TRBD1. The CDR3 loop spans 16 amino acids. Germline V gene data show CDR1 as SEHNR and CDR2 as FQNEAQ (reference sequence). V dropped 5 bases and J dropped 7; count of bases not matched to a gene: 15. CDR3 DNA sequence: TGTGCCAGCAGCCCTAACCAACAGGGGGGGGGCTCTGGCTACACCTTC. Its translation is CASSPNQQGGGSGYTF.

With respect to this clone: One base away lies a much larger clone, so this may be a sequencing read error. This same CDR3 is encoded by further DNA sequences in the sample. The chain combines TRBV6-4 with TRBJ2-3, with 11 bases identical to TRBD2. The J segment lost 3 bases and the V segment lost 4 bases, leaving 0 bases of the junction unmatched. This CDR3 contains 14 residues. CDR1 is MRHNA, CDR2 SNTAGT, per germline. The CDR3 DNA sequence: TGTGCCAGCAGTGGGACTAGCGGGACAGATACGCAGTATTTT. Translation gives CASSGTSGTDTQYF.

V usage is TRBV30 and J usage is TRBJ1-2; 7 bases are a match to TRBD1. The CDR3 runs 17 residues. The germline gives CDR1 GTSNPN, CDR2 SVGIG (reference sequence). With 6 bases clipped from V and 1 base from J, the junction kept 17 bases outside the gene matches. Here the CDR3 reads CACNRNRQGPFNYGYTF. The CDR3, as DNA: TGTGCCTGCAACCGCAATAGACAGGGACCCTTTAACTATGGCTACACCTTC.

This clone was observed a handful of times. The J gene is TRBJ2-1, the V gene TRBV6-4; 7 nucleotides align to TRBD2. The CDR3 is 15 residues long. Germline values: CDR1 MRHNA, CDR2 SNTAGT. J was trimmed by 5 bases and V by 2 bases; bases with no gene match: 6. DNA of the CDR3: TGTGCCAGCAGTGACGGGCGGGAGCCCCACAATGAGCAGTTCTTC. It encodes CASSDGREPHNEQFF.

This rearrangement joins TRBV19 to TRBJ1-1, with D uncertain. The CDR3 is made up of 13 amino acids. The germline CDR1 and CDR2 sequences are LNHDA and SQIVND (reference sequence). Trimming cost V 4 bases and J 2 bases, with 8 bases left between them. CDR3 amino acids: CASSTTDNTEAFF. Here the CDR3 DNA reads TGTGCCAGTAGTACAACAGATAACACTGAAGCTTTCTTT.

V is TRBV19 and J is TRBJ1-5, with a tentative D call TRBD1 (5 bases). The CDR3 consists of 13 residues. Deletions cut 10 bases from V and 0 bases from J, with 10 bases between. Germline loops: CDR1 LNHDA, CDR2 SQIVND (reference sequence). CDR3 in DNA: TGTGCCATGTCCAGGGATAGCAATCAGCCCCAGCATTTT. Translating it yields CAMSRDSNQPQHF.

The rearrangement joins TRBV29-1 to TRBJ2-1; no definite D call. Trimming left V 6 bases short and J 9 bases short, with 18 bases between. There are 13 residues in the CDR3. Germline loops: CDR1 SQVTM, CDR2 ANQGSEA. The CDR3 nucleotides are TGCAGCGTCCCTAATTTAGTGTCGATTGAGCAGTTCTTC. It codes for CSVPNLVSIEQFF.

The V and J genes are TRBV6-6 and TRBJ1-1, with 7 bases aligning to TRBD1. The CDR3 contains 15 residues. Trimming cost V 2 bases and J 1 base; bases outside gene matches: 4. Germline values: CDR1 MNHNY, CDR2 SVGAGI (reference sequence). The CDR3 is CASSYKGQRNTEAFF. CDR3 nucleotide sequence: TGTGCCAGCAGTTACAAGGGACAGCGGAACACTGAAGCTTTCTTT.

The chain has TRBV5-6 and TRBJ2-3; D uncertain. The CDR3 is made up of 12 amino acids. Per germline, CDR1 SGHDT and CDR2 YYEEEE. The germline V and J ends were trimmed by 2 bases and 3 bases, with 4 bases remaining between them. Here the CDR3 DNA reads TGTGCCAGCAGCTTTATTACAGATACGCAGTATTTT. Amino acid sequence: CASSFITDTQYF.

The chain combines TRBV27 with TRBJ2-6; the match to TRBD1 covers 9 bases. The CDR3 contains 17 residues. Germline V lookup: CDR1 MNHEY, CDR2 SMNVEV (reference sequence). V gave up 5 bases and J gave up 0 bases; unmatched junction bases: 5. The CDR3 here is CASSPTGGISGANVLTF. The DNA of the CDR3 is TGTGCCAGCAGTCCGACAGGGGGAATCTCTGGGGCCAACGTCCTGACTTTC.

V gene TRBV5-3 combines with J gene TRBJ1-4; weak D call: TRBD1 (6 bases). TRBV5-3 is known as an ORF, though its function is uncertain. V lost 3 bases to trimming and J lost 6 bases, with 18 bases between them. This CDR3 has 16 amino acids. The CDR3 nucleotides are TGTGCCAGAAGCTGCCCAGACAGGTCCCGAGATGAAAAACTGTTTTTT. It encodes CARSCPDRSRDEKLFF.

This clone was detected a few times. The V gene is TRBV5-6, the J gene TRBJ1-5; D is possibly TRBD1 (6 bases). CDR3 size: 14 residues. V was clipped by 4 bases and J by 3 bases, with 11 bases between them. Per the germline V gene, CDR1 is SGHDT and CDR2 is YYEEEE. Written as DNA, the CDR3 is TGTGCCAGCAGCACGACAGGTTACAATCAGCCCCAGCATTTT. Amino acid sequence: CASSTTGYNQPQHF.

The V gene is TRBV5-4, the J gene TRBJ2-3, with TRBD1 as a possible D gene (6 bases). V was trimmed by 3 bases and J by 2 bases, leaving 10 bases between them. The CDR3 runs 14 residues. Germline CDR1 is SGHNT and CDR2 is YYREEE (reference sequence). CDR3 nucleotides: TGTGCCAGCAGCTCACAGGGTGACACAGATACGCAGTATTTT. Protein product: CASSSQGDTDTQYF.

This clone is a singleton in its sample. The sample holds other DNA sequences that translate to the same CDR3. J is TRBJ1-2 and V is TRBV28; 8 bases are a match to TRBD1. V was pared by 6 bases and J by 0 bases, with 3 bases of the junction left unmatched. The CDR3 extends over 14 amino acids. Germline-derived CDR1 and CDR2 are MDHEN and SYDVKM. The CDR3 DNA reads TGTGCCAGCAGCCCAGGGGGCGCTAACTATGGCTACACCTTC. Translating gives CASSPGGANYGYTF.

For this clone: Other DNA variants within this sample encode the same CDR3. The chain recombines TRBV28 with TRBJ1-2; D may be TRBD1 (6 bases). This CDR3 is 12 amino acids long. Germline CDR1 is MDHEN and CDR2 is SYDVKM. V gave up 5 bases and J gave up 8 bases, with 12 bases separating them. Written as DNA, the CDR3 is TGTGCCAGCAGTATACCGACAGGCGGCTACACCTTC. Encoded protein: CASSIPTGGYTF.

CDR3 nucleotide sequence: TGCAGCGCCGAACCTCAGGTCCCTAACTATGGCTACACCTTC. This encodes CSAEPQVPNYGYTF. V usage is TRBV29-1 and J usage is TRBJ1-2, with D uncertain. Germline V gene lookup returns CDR1 SQVTM and CDR2 ANQGSEA. There are 14 residues in the CDR3. The V end was cut by 7 bases, the J end by 0 bases, with 15 bases between.

This chain joins TRBV11-3 and TRBJ2-7; no reliable D call. CDR3 size: 14 residues. V was trimmed by 2 bases and J by 3 bases, leaving 11 bases between them. Germline loops: CDR1 SGHNT, CDR2 YENEEA. The CDR3 bases are TGTGCCAGCAGCTTACTTCAAGGCGGCTACGAGCAGTACTTC. This codes for CASSLLQGGYEQYF. Full variable domain (remainder filled in from reference TRBV11-3 and TRBJ2-7): EAGVVQSPRYKIIEKKQPVAFWCNPISGHNTLYWYLQNLGQGPELLIRYENEEAVDDSQLPKDRFSAERLKGVDSTLKIQPAELGDSAVYLCASSLLQGGYEQYFGPGTRLTVT.

V and J are TRBV29-1 and TRBJ1-1, with 12 bases that match TRBD1. V trimming: 8 bases; J trimming: 7 bases; junction bases outside the gene matches: 8. This CDR3 is built from 13 residues. The germline gives CDR1 SQVTM, CDR2 ANQGSEA. For the CDR3, the DNA is TGCAGCACGTCCGGGACAGGGGGCCTTGAAGCTTTCTTT. This codes for CSTSGTGGLEAFF.

This clone was seen only a few times. The chain couples TRBV4-1 to TRBJ1-2; tentatively, D is TRBD1 (5 bases). Trimming removed 3 bases at V and 3 bases at J, with 20 bases between. The CDR3 is 17 amino acids. The germline CDR1 and CDR2 sequences are MGHRA and YSYEKL. The CDR3 spells CASSQVSPGGGDYGYTF. In DNA, the CDR3 is TGCGCCAGCAGCCAGGTCTCCCCCGGGGGGGGAGACTATGGCTACACCTTC.

This chain connects TRBV28 to TRBJ1-5; 8 bases fit TRBD1. The J segment lost 6 bases and the V segment lost 6 bases, leaving 7 bases of the junction unmatched. The CDR3 loop spans 14 amino acids. Germline CDR1 is MDHEN and CDR2 is SYDVKM. The CDR3 nucleotides are TGTGCCAGCAGAGTGACAGGGACAGGTCAGCCCCAGCATTTT. It codes for CASRVTGTGQPQHF.

This rearrangement joins TRBV6-6 to TRBJ2-7; 10 bases are a match to TRBD1. The trim removed 6 bases at V and 3 bases at J, leaving 11 bases unmatched. The length of the CDR3 is 16 residues. Germline loops: CDR1 MNHNY, CDR2 SVGAGI (reference sequence). This CDR3 reads CASRKNSGTGDYEQYF. The CDR3 bases are TGTGCCAGCAGGAAGAACAGCGGGACAGGGGACTACGAGCAGTACTTC.

CDR3 nucleotides: TGTGCCAGCTCGACAGGCGGGTCTGGGGCCAACGTCCTGACTTTC. Translated, it gives CASSTGGSGANVLTF. This chain connects TRBV28 to TRBJ2-6; a possible D gene is TRBD1 (6 bases). Looked up from germline, CDR1 is MDHEN and CDR2 is SYDVKM. V lost 8 bases, J lost 1 base, and 12 bases lay in between. The CDR3 spans 15 residues.

CDR3 sequence (DNA): TGTGCCAGCAGTACCGACATGGTTCGAAACACCATATATTTT. Amino acid sequence: CASSTDMVRNTIYF. This chain links TRBV6-5 with TRBJ1-3, with D unclear. The CDR3 loop spans 14 amino acids. Germline V gene lookup returns CDR1 MNHEY and CDR2 SVGAGI. Deletions cut 5 bases from V and 5 bases from J, with 13 bases between.

The chain carries TRBV11-2 and TRBJ2-5; D possibly corresponds to TRBD2 (5 bases). Germline V gene sequence: CDR1 SGHAT, CDR2 FQNNGV. V lost 3 bases, J lost 2 bases, and 13 bases lay in between. The CDR3 is 15 residues long. The CDR3 sequence is CASSLEVGGQETQYF. The CDR3 region has the DNA TGTGCCAGCAGCTTGGAGGTCGGCGGTCAAGAGACCCAGTACTTC.